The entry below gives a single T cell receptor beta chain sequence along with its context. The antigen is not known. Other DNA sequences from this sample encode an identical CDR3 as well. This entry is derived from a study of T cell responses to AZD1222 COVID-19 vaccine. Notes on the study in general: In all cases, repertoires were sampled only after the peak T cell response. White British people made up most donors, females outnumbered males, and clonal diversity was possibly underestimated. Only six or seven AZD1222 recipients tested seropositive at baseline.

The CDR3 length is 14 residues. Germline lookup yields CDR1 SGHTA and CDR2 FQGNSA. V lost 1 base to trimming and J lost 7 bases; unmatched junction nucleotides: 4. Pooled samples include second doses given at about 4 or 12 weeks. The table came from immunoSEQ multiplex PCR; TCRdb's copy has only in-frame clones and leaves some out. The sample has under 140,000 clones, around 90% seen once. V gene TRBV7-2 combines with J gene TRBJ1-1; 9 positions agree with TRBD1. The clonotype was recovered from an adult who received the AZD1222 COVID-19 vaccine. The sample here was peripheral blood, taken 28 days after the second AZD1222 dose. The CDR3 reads CASSLGQGVGEAFF. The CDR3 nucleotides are TGTGCCAGCAGCTTAGGACAGGGGGTTGGTGAAGCTTTCTTT.